Presented here are 2 T cell receptor beta chains from one specimen sequenced in a study of T cells in localized non-small cell lung cancer. Here immunoSEQ multiplex PCR was the method, and the copy in TCRdb shows in-frame clones only, minus some. The top ten clones hold around 21% of a sample with about 82,000 clones, around 82% of them seen once. This sample comprised PBMCs, obtained before any cancer treatment. All receptors come from a man between 40 and 70 years old with stage II squamous cell lung carcinoma.

This sequence joins TRBV29-1 and TRBJ2-2, with D hard to call. Germline V gene lookup returns CDR1 SQVTM and CDR2 ANQGSEA. V was cut by 6 bases and J by 1 base, with 12 bases left in between. This CDR3 has 14 residues. The CDR3 DNA is TGCAGCGTCCGGCAGCGAGTGAACACCGGGGAGCTGTTTTTT. Translation: CSVRQRVNTGELFF.

This clone was counted once. CDR3 nucleotide sequence: TGTGCCAGTAGTACCGGGACAGGGAATACTATTGCCAAAAACATTCAGTACTTC. It is translated as CASSTGTGNTIAKNIQYF. The chain carries TRBV19 and TRBJ2-4, with 9 bases matching TRBD1. Per germline, CDR1 LNHDA and CDR2 SQIVND (reference sequence). This CDR3 region has 18 residues. With V trimmed by 4 bases and J by 1 base, 11 bases remained unmatched.